These 14 T cell receptor beta chains share one sample of origin, sequenced in a study of blood T cell repertoires in COVID-19. The method was immunoSEQ multiplex PCR; TCRdb's version includes in-frame clones alone and lacks a portion of them. The repertoire includes about 210,000 clones, just under 85% of them detected once, and approximately 8% sits in the top ten. The specimen sequenced was peripheral blood. Receptors were obtained from a woman aged 50 to 60 with active or convalescent COVID-19.

This rearrangement joins TRBV7-9 to TRBJ2-3; 7 bases are shared with TRBD2. The CDR3 consists of 17 residues. V dropped 2 bases and J dropped 4; count of bases not matched to a gene: 12. Germline V gene sequence: CDR1 SEHNR, CDR2 FQNEAQ (reference sequence). The DNA of the CDR3 is TGTGCCAGCAGCTTATCTTGGGTAACGGGGGGACCAGATACGCAGTATTTT. Translating it yields CASSLSWVTGGPDTQYF.

CDR3 residues: CASSNRQGWDTEAFF. The DNA of the CDR3 is TGTGCCAGCTCAAACCGACAGGGCTGGGACACTGAAGCTTTCTTT. The chain employs TRBV18 and TRBJ1-1; TRBD1 agrees at 7 bases. The V gene end was trimmed by 5 bases and the J gene end by 3 bases; junction bases not matched to a gene: 9. This CDR3 has 15 residues. The germline V gene has CDR1 KGHSH and CDR2 LQKENI.

The chain links TRBV23-1 to TRBJ2-7; D perhaps matches TRBD1 (5 bases). TRBV23-1 falls under the ORF class, with uncertain function. V shed 1 base and J shed 7 bases, with 20 bases lying between them. CDR3 size: 16 residues. CDR3 DNA sequence: TGCGCCAGCAGTCAATATTTTGGCCAAACTAAGGGGGAGCAGTACTTC. Its protein product is CASSQYFGQTKGEQYF.

This clone showed up just once. The chain couples TRBV3-1 (or the pseudogene TRBV3-2) to TRBJ2-7; the D is unclear. Trimming left V 4 bases short and J 2 bases short, with 15 bases between. The germline V gene has CDR1 LGHDT and CDR2 YNNKEL (reference sequence). This CDR3 region has 15 residues. The chain's CDR3 is CASSPLDSPPYEQYF. CDR3 nucleotides: TGTGCCAGCAGCCCCCTCGACTCGCCCCCCTACGAGCAGTACTTC.

The chain joins TRBV7-7 to TRBJ2-7; possibly TRBD1 for D (5 bases). Trimming removed 6 bases at V and 0 bases at J, with 9 bases between. The germline CDR1 and CDR2 sequences are SSHAT and FNYEAQ (reference sequence). This CDR3 spans 13 amino acids. The DNA for the CDR3 is TGTGCCAGCAGTCCAGGGCCCTCCTACGAGCAGTACTTC. Residues: CASSPGPSYEQYF.

This clone was seen a single time. This rearrangement joins TRBV7-2 to TRBJ2-7, with TRBD1 as a possible D gene (6 bases). This CDR3 has 13 residues. Germline assignment: CDR1 SGHTA and CDR2 FQGNSA. Trimming shortened V by 1 base and J by 5 bases, and 9 bases separated the two germline ends. The CDR3 DNA reads as TGTGCCAGCAGCTTAGAAAGGACAGACGAGCAGTACGTC. Translation: CASSLERTDEQYV.

The V call is TRBV19, the J call TRBJ2-1, with TRBD2 matching over 7 bases. CDR1 is LNHDA, CDR2 SQIVND, per germline (reference sequence). This CDR3 region has 15 residues. V dropped 6 bases and J dropped 9; count of bases not matched to a gene: 14. Here the CDR3 reads CASSAIGEGMGEQFF. CDR3 DNA: TGTGCCAGTAGCGCCATAGGGGAGGGGATGGGTGAGCAGTTCTTC.

The V call is TRBV18, the J call TRBJ2-7, with D hard to call. V was shortened by 6 bases and J by 4 bases, with 19 bases between the two germline ends. The length of the CDR3 is 15 residues. Germline CDR1 and CDR2: KGHSH and LQKENI. The CDR3 DNA is TGTGCCAGCTCCTTGATGGAGCTGCCAAATTACGAGCAGTACTTC. Protein sequence: CASSLMELPNYEQYF.

This sequence joins TRBV5-4 and TRBJ1-5; D uncertain. Germline loops: CDR1 SGHNT, CDR2 YYREEE (reference sequence). Trimming shortened V by 4 bases and J by 9 bases, and 20 bases separated the two germline ends. CDR3 size: 15 residues. The CDR3 protein is CASSAGPVGKLPQHF. The DNA for the CDR3 is TGTGCCAGCAGCGCGGGTCCCGTGGGGAAGCTGCCCCAGCATTTT.

V gene TRBV28 combines with J gene TRBJ2-7, with 7 positions matching TRBD2. CDR1 MDHEN and CDR2 SYDVKM come from the germline V gene. V shed 5 bases and J 5 bases; nucleotides not matched to a gene: 6. CDR3 length equals 13 residues. The chain's CDR3 is CASSTGLGDEQYF. CDR3 DNA sequence: TGTGCCAGCAGTACTGGACTAGGGGACGAGCAGTACTTC.

The chain couples TRBV6-1 to TRBJ1-2, with D maybe TRBD1 (5 bases). V was trimmed by 0 bases and J by 8 bases, leaving 13 bases between them. The CDR3 has 14 amino acids. Germline V gene sequence: CDR1 MNHNS, CDR2 SASEGT. CDR3 loop: CASSEAPGTRGYTF. Here the CDR3 DNA reads TGTGCCAGCAGTGAAGCTCCCGGGACTCGGGGCTACACCTTC.

V gene TRBV6-1 combines with J gene TRBJ1-5; TRBD1 agrees at 7 bases. CDR1 is MNHNS and CDR2 is SASEGT in the germline V gene. The CDR3 has 15 amino acids. With V trimmed by 1 base and J by 0 bases, 0 bases remained unmatched. The CDR3: CASSEGQGSNQPQHF. The CDR3, as DNA: TGTGCCAGCAGTGAAGGACAGGGTAGCAATCAGCCCCAGCATTTT.

V gene TRBV28 combines with J gene TRBJ2-4; the D is unclear. Germline lookup yields CDR1 MDHEN and CDR2 SYDVKM. The CDR3 covers 16 residues. V lost 5 bases, J lost 3 bases, and 17 bases lay in between. The CDR3 spells CASSPSHGSGKNIQYF. The DNA of the CDR3 is TGTGCCAGCAGTCCCAGTCATGGTTCGGGCAAAAACATTCAGTACTTC.

The rearrangement links TRBV21-1 to TRBJ1-6; TRBD1 was called by the table and not checked on the DNA. TRBV21-1 is a pseudogene. This CDR3 is built from 8 residues. The CDR3 nucleotides are TGTGCCACAGGGCCCCTCCACTTT. Its translation: CATGPLHF.